The 23 T cell receptor beta chains in this list originate from one sample, sequenced in a study of shared clonotypes between healthy human individuals. Only in-frame clones appear in the TCRdb table, and some are missing; sequencing was by immunoSEQ multiplex PCR. Of more than 2 million clones in the sample, approximately 95% were seen once. Terminally differentiated effector memory CD45RA+ cells were left out of the naive CD8 fraction, which was CD45RO-negative and positively selected for CCR7. The source material was naive CD8+ T cells sorted from blood. All receptors come from a man aged 18 to 29 in good health.

The chain uses TRBV13 and TRBJ2-1, with D perhaps being TRBD1 or TRBD2 (6 bases each). The germline V gene has CDR1 PRHDT and CDR2 FYEKMQ (reference sequence). The CDR3 runs 14 residues. The CDR3 protein is CAGGPGAPYNEQFF. The CDR3, as DNA: TGTGCTGGGGGTCCGGGGGCACCCTACAATGAGCAGTTCTTC.

The chain combines TRBV5-6 with TRBJ1-1, with a tentative D call TRBD1 (5 bases). CDR1 and CDR2 from the germline V gene are SGHDT and YYEEEE. This CDR3 region has 16 residues. The V gene lost 3 bases and the J gene lost 0 bases, with 15 bases spanning the gap. The CDR3 nucleotides read TGTGCCAGCAGCTCAATCTTAGACAGCCTGAACACTGAAGCTTTCTTT. Its protein product is CASSSILDSLNTEAFF.

V is TRBV7-9 and J is TRBJ2-7, with a possible D match to TRBD1 (5 bases). Per the germline V gene, CDR1 is SEHNR and CDR2 is FQNEAQ (reference sequence). The CDR3 extends over 12 amino acids. V gave up 2 bases and J gave up 6 bases, with 8 bases separating them. The CDR3 loop reads CASSLMGREQYF. CDR3 DNA: TGTGCCAGCAGCTTAATGGGGCGCGAGCAGTACTTC.

The chain employs TRBV9 and TRBJ1-4; the match to TRBD1 covers 10 bases. CDR1 and CDR2 (germline): SGDLS, YYNGEE. CDR3 length equals 16 residues. Unmatched junction bases numbered 9, after V lost 4 bases and J lost 6 bases. The CDR3 region is CASSRGQGEPHEKLFF. DNA for the CDR3: TGTGCCAGCAGCCGCGGACAGGGGGAGCCCCATGAAAAACTGTTTTTT. The variable domain in full, completed from reference TRBV9 and TRBJ1-4, reads DSGVTQTPKHLITATGQRVTLRCSPRSGDLSVYWYQQSLDQGLQFLIQYYNGEERAKGNILERFSAQQFPDLHSELNLSSLELGDSALYFCASSRGQGEPHEKLFFGSGTQLSVL.

In DNA form, the CDR3 reads TGCGCCAGCAGCCAAGCGGGACATATCACAGATACGCAGTATTTT. Its translation: CASSQAGHITDTQYF. The J gene is TRBJ2-3, the V gene TRBV4-3; D may be TRBD1 (6 bases). Germline V gene lookup returns CDR1 LGHNA and CDR2 YSLEER. The CDR3 runs to 15 residues. V lost 1 base and J lost 2, with 10 bases in between.

The rearrangement joins TRBV29-1 to TRBJ2-7; 7 positions agree with TRBD1. This CDR3 is built from 14 residues. From germline, CDR1 is SQVTM and CDR2 ANQGSEA. The V gene end was trimmed by 6 bases and the J gene end by 0 bases; junction bases not matched to a gene: 8. CDR3 region: CSVGTTGSSYEQYF. The DNA for the CDR3 is TGCAGCGTCGGTACGACAGGGAGCTCCTACGAGCAGTACTTC.

About this clone itself: A read error may account for a junction end that differs from germline. The rearrangement joins TRBV19 to TRBJ2-6; 8 nucleotides match TRBD1. Germline lookup yields CDR1 LNHDA and CDR2 SQIVND (reference sequence). The length of the CDR3 is 16 residues. The CDR3 DNA follows: TGTGTCAGTAGTAGCCTACAGGGGGCTGGGGCCAACGTCCTGACTTTC. Its protein is CVSSSLQGAGANVLTF. The full variable domain, rest sourced from reference TRBV19 and TRBJ2-6, is DGGITQSPKYLFRKEGQNVTLSCEQNLNHDAMYWYRQDPGQGLRLIYYSQIVNDFQKGDIAEGYSVSREKKESFPLTVTSAQKNPTAFYLCVSSSLQGAGANVLTFGAGSRLTVL.

As to this clone: This sample includes further DNA sequences coding for the same CDR3. The rearrangement joins TRBV9 to TRBJ2-7; perhaps TRBD2 as D (5 bases). CDR1 and CDR2 (germline): SGDLS, YYNGEE. This CDR3 is 14 amino acids long. V was trimmed by 2 bases and J by 0 bases, leaving 9 bases between them. The CDR3 spells CASSVGLGSYEQYF. CDR3 in DNA: TGTGCCAGCAGCGTCGGACTCGGCTCCTACGAGCAGTACTTC.

The chain employs TRBV13 and TRBJ2-3, with 7 bases fitting TRBD1. Looked up from germline, CDR1 is PRHDT and CDR2 is FYEKMQ (reference sequence). This CDR3 has 15 residues. The ends lost 0 bases at V and 3 bases at J; junction bases unmatched: 3. The CDR3 loop reads CASSLGQGLTDTQYF. Here the CDR3 DNA reads TGTGCCAGCAGCTTAGGACAGGGGTTGACAGATACGCAGTATTTT. The full variable domain, in which reference TRBV13 and TRBJ2-3 provide the parts outside the CDR3, is AAGVIQSPRHLIKEKRETATLKCYPIPRHDTVYWYQQGPGQDPQFLISFYEKMQSDKGSIPDRFSAQQFSDYHSELNMSSLELGDSALYFCASSLGQGLTDTQYFGPGTRLTVL.

This clone has just one count. CDR3 bases: TGTGCCAGCAACCCAAGCCCGGGGAACACTGAAGCTTTCTTT. Its protein is CASNPSPGNTEAFF. The chain recombines TRBV6-6 with TRBJ1-1; D not resolved. This CDR3 has 14 amino acids. CDR1 is MNHNY, CDR2 SVGAGI, per germline (reference sequence). The germline V and J ends were trimmed by 7 bases and 1 base, with 13 bases remaining between them.

The chain combines TRBV7-9 with TRBJ2-1, with 7 nucleotides matching TRBD2. V lost 2 bases to trimming and J lost 8 bases; unmatched junction nucleotides: 9. Germline lookup yields CDR1 SEHNR and CDR2 FQNEAQ (reference sequence). CDR3 size: 15 residues. The CDR3 sequence: CASSLYPAGFDEQFF. DNA of the CDR3: TGTGCCAGCAGCTTATATCCAGCGGGATTTGATGAGCAGTTCTTC. The full variable domain, rest sourced from reference TRBV7-9 and TRBJ2-1, is DTGVSQNPRHKITKRGQNVTFRCDPISEHNRLYWYRQTLGQGPEFLTYFQNEAQLEKSRLLSDRFSAERPKGSFSTLEIQRTEQGDSAMYLCASSLYPAGFDEQFFGPGTRLTVL.

This sequence joins TRBV27 and TRBJ1-6; tentatively, D is TRBD1 (6 bases). This CDR3 has 15 amino acids. V lost 4 bases to trimming and J lost 6 bases, with 13 bases between them. The germline V gene has CDR1 MNHEY and CDR2 SMNVEV (reference sequence). The CDR3 bases are TGTGCCAGCAGTTGGGCAGGGGAGGGTAATTCACCCCTCCACTTT. It codes for CASSWAGEGNSPLHF.

The genes are TRBV7-9 and TRBJ2-2; tentative D call: TRBD1 (5 bases). CDR3 length equals 16 residues. Trimming removed 5 bases at V and 6 bases at J, with 19 bases between. The germline V gene encodes CDR1 SEHNR and CDR2 FQNEAQ (reference sequence). In nucleotides, the CDR3 is TGTGCCAGCAGCCTCCAAGGCAGGGAATACCCCGGGGAGCTGTTTTTT. This encodes CASSLQGREYPGELFF.

This clone came up a few times. In DNA form, the CDR3 reads TGCGCCAGCAGCCAAGGGCGGGTAGACGAGCAGTACTTC. This translates into CASSQGRVDEQYF. The rearrangement joins TRBV4-1 to TRBJ2-7, with D perhaps matching TRBD2 (5 bases). The V and J ends lost 1 base and 5 bases respectively, with 9 bases between them. There are 13 residues in the CDR3. CDR1 is MGHRA and CDR2 is YSYEKL in the germline V gene.

This chain links TRBV11-2 with TRBJ2-7; D remains ambiguous. Germline V gives CDR1 SGHAT, CDR2 FQNNGV. This CDR3 contains 14 residues. V gave up 3 bases and J gave up 0 bases, with 9 bases separating them. CDR3 sequence: CASSFWAASYEQYF. In nucleotides, the CDR3 is TGTGCCAGCAGCTTTTGGGCAGCCTCCTACGAGCAGTACTTC.

This chain uses TRBV11-1 with TRBJ1-1; no reliable D call. The germline V gene encodes CDR1 SGHAT and CDR2 FQDESV (reference sequence). Between the trimmed V and J ends, which lost 3 bases and 1 base, there was a span of 12 bases. This CDR3 comprises 15 residues. CDR3 DNA sequence: TGTGCCAGCAGCTTTTTTTCCAGTGGGAACACTGAAGCTTTCTTT. Residues: CASSFFSSGNTEAFF.

This rearrangement joins TRBV28 to TRBJ1-1; D is unclear. V was trimmed by 9 bases and J by 3 bases, leaving 14 bases between them. The CDR3 runs 13 residues. Germline-derived CDR1 and CDR2 are MDHEN and SYDVKM. Here the CDR3 DNA reads TGTGCCAGTCGAGAGCTTATGTACACTGAAGCTTTCTTT. Translated: CASRELMYTEAFF.

The V gene is TRBV7-6, the J gene TRBJ2-3, with no clear D. Germline V gene data show CDR1 as SGHVS and CDR2 as FNYEAQ. The CDR3 runs to 17 residues. V lost 1 base, J lost 1 base, and 15 bases lay in between. The CDR3 nucleotides are TGTGCCAGCAGCTTAGTTTTCCAGGACCCAGGCACAGATACGCAGTATTTT. Translating it yields CASSLVFQDPGTDTQYF. The full variable domain, rest sourced from reference TRBV7-6 and TRBJ2-3, is GAGVSQSPRYKVTKRGQDVALRCDPISGHVSLYWYRQALGQGPEFLTYFNYEAQQDKSGLPNDRFSAERPEGSISTLTIQRTEQRDSAMYRCASSLVFQDPGTDTQYFGPGTRLTVL.

The rearrangement joins TRBV6-5 to TRBJ2-3; no clear D. Trimming pared 0 bases from V and 6 bases from J, leaving 10 bases between. The length of the CDR3 is 14 residues. Germline V gene data show CDR1 as MNHEY and CDR2 as SVGAGI. CDR3 protein: CASSYSQSGDTQYF. CDR3 DNA: TGTGCCAGCAGTTACTCACAATCCGGGGATACGCAGTATTTT.

This clone was recorded a few times. The J gene is TRBJ1-1, the V gene TRBV7-9; D not certain. The CDR3 totals 17 residues. V shed 2 bases and J shed 2 bases, with 18 bases lying between them. Looked up from germline, CDR1 is SEHNR and CDR2 is FQNEAQ (reference sequence). This CDR3 is CASSLFAPRTSNTEAFF. The CDR3 DNA follows: TGTGCCAGCAGCTTATTCGCCCCCCGGACTAGCAACACTGAAGCTTTCTTT.

This chain links TRBV27 with TRBJ2-7; 8 bases line up with TRBD1. The V gene's germline CDR1 is MNHEY and CDR2 SMNVEV (reference sequence). This CDR3 region has 14 residues. V was pared by 7 bases and J by 5 bases, with 10 bases of the junction left unmatched. Here the CDR3 DNA reads TGTGCCAGCACTACAGGGGGAAGCGGCGACGAGCAGTACTTC. It is translated as CASTTGGSGDEQYF.

This sequence joins TRBV7-9 and TRBJ2-2, with 8 bases aligning to TRBD1. Germline CDR1 and CDR2: SEHNR and FQNEAQ (reference sequence). The CDR3 is 17 amino acids. V gave up 3 bases and J gave up 6 bases; unmatched junction bases: 12. CDR3 region: CASSLPGQGFMSGELFF. The CDR3 DNA sequence: TGTGCCAGCAGCTTGCCCGGACAGGGATTTATGTCCGGGGAGCTGTTTTTT.

On this clone itself: The sample holds other DNA sequences that translate to the same CDR3. This sequence joins TRBV13 and TRBJ2-7; D possibly corresponds to TRBD2 (6 bases). Germline V gene lookup returns CDR1 PRHDT and CDR2 FYEKMQ (reference sequence). This CDR3 has 13 amino acids. The ends were cut back, 5 bases at V and 1 base at J, with 9 bases in the middle. CDR3 region: CASSLRESYEQYF. In DNA form, the CDR3 reads TGTGCCAGCAGCCTCCGGGAGTCCTACGAGCAGTACTTC.